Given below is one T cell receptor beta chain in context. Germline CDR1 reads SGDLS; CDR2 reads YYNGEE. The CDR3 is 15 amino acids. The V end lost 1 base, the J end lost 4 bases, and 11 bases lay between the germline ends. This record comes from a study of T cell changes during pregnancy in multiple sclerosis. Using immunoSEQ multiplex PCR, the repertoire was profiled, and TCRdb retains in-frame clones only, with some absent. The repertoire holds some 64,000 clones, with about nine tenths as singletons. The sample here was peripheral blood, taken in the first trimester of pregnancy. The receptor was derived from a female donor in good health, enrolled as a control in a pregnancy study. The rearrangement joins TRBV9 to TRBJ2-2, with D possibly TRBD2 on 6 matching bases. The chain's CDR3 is CASSVLADPTGELFF. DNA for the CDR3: TGTGCCAGCAGCGTATTAGCGGACCCCACCGGGGAGCTGTTTTTT.